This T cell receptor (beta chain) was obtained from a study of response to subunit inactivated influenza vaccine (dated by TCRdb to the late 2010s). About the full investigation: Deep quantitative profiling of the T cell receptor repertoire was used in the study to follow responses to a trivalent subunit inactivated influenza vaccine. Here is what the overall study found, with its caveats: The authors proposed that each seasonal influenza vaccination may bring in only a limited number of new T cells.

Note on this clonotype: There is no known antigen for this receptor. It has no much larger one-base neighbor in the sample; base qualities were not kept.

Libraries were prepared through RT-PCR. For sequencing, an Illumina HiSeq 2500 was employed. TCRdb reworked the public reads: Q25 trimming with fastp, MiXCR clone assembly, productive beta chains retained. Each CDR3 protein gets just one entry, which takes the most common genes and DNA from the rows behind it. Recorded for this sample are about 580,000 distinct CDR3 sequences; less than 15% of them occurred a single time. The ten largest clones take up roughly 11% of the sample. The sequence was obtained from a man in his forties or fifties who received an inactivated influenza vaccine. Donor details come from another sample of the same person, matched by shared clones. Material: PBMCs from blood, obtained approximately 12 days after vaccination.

The DNA sequence reads TGTGCCAGCAGCCGAGGGGGTATGGGTGAAAAACTGTTTTTT. Its coded protein is CASSRGGMGEKLFF. The chain was built from TRBV7-9 and TRBJ1-4; perhaps TRBD1 is the D gene, with 6 bases matching. The germline V gene encodes CDR1 SEHNR and CDR2 FQNEAQ (reference sequence). V drops 5 bases and J drops 7 bases, leaving 14 bases in between. The CDR3 contains 14 residues, cysteine and phenylalanine counted. Only the CDR3 part of the read is kept: 42 bases, read in frame from the first base. This CDR3, with the reference TRBV7-9 and TRBJ1-4 proteins standing in past its ends, gives the full variable domain DTGVSQNPRHKITKRGQNVTFRCDPISEHNRLYWYRQTLGQGPEFLTYFQNEAQLEKSRLLSDRFSAERPKGSFSTLEIQRTEQGDSAMYLCASSRGGMGEKLFFGSGTQLSVL.